This TCR beta chain appears in the sequencing data of a study of tumor and adjacent non-tumor tissue in lung cancer. About the research overall: Stage I to III disease affected about nine men and roughly 5 women aged roughly 31 to 76.

Germline V CDR1 and CDR2: MGHRA, YSYEKL. The CDR3 spans 15 residues. Three rounds of nested PCR, following a modified ARM-PCR protocol, produced the TCRbeta library. In TCRdb, the multiplex PCR reads were re-called with MiXCR into one record per CDR3 protein. The sample consists of about 68,000 distinct CDR3 sequences, almost 60% of them appearing once. A word on this clonotype: One end of the junction varies from germline; a read error may be responsible.

This sample's RNA came from whole unsorted tissue. The receptor's source is a man aged 45-60 years with non-small cell lung cancer. The J gene is TRBJ1-4, the V gene TRBV4-1, with D unclear. Source material: lung tumor tissue. The CDR3 region is CPSSPHEGGNEKLSF. The CDR3 DNA is TGCCCCAGCAGCCCCCACGAAGGTGGAAATGAAAAACTGTCTTTT.